Listed below are T cell receptor beta chains from one sample, sequenced in a study of Graves' ophthalmopathy and Graves' hyperthyroidism. A single record per CDR3 protein comes from TCRdb applying MiXCR to the multiplex PCR reads. The sample carries more than 1,000,000 distinct CDR3 sequences, around a third recorded once. Material: peripheral blood or thyroid tissue (not recorded which). These receptors were collected from an adult man with Graves' hyperthyroidism. Both conserved end residues are trimmed from each CDR3.

V gene	CDR3 protein
TRBV10-3	AIRGGQGSEAF
TRBV7-2	ASSPQGALGTANTGELF
TRBV12-3/TRBV12-4	ASSLSPGLGQETQY
TRBV5-4	ASSLDPTGGRAETQY
TRBV29-1	SVDWGAGDT
TRBV20-1	SVDSFLYGYT
TRBV15	ATSRDRGLQEQY
TRBV7-2	ASSLAVRLDLLSPVEQY
TRBV7-8	ASSRPPGYT
TRBV20-1	SAAEGSNQPQH
TRBV7-9	ASSLRSPYEQY
TRBV15	ATSLRVGENSPLH
TRBV9	ASSVREDEQY
TRBV4-3	ASSQDIGTTYEQY
TRBV5-1	ASSSDVSSALH
TRBV4-1	ASSQEWAYEQY
TRBV20-1	SARSRVYEQY
TRBV12-3/TRBV12-4	ASSWDVTADTNTGELF
TRBV29-1	SVVGLAGDLETQY
TRBV6-1	ASSEVVGSYEQY
TRBV27	ASSLIGGAGANVLT
TRBV12-3/TRBV12-4	ASSVISTGPTNTGELF
TRBV10-3	AITALGSYGYT
TRBV7-2	ASSLKLLGELF
TRBV7-9	ASSFKQVASGNTIY
TRBV7-9	ASGSAGLAGVEQY
TRBV29-1	SVPLGQTQH
TRBV7-9	ASSFFRTGGSGANVLT
TRBV6-1	ASGGAIRYTGELF
TRBV9	ASKPQGYYEQY
TRBV29-1	SATGLGYT
TRBV9	ACSQLNQPQH
TRBV12-3/TRBV12-4	ASSFMLASGGLNSPLH
TRBV5-5	ASSRSPPEGSYSPLH
TRBV25-1	ASRGFEQY
TRBV12-3/TRBV12-4	ASTSILEAF
TRBV14	ASSQDRGLAGTNTGELF
TRBV24-1	ATSEATGGRGYT
TRBV25-1	ASSRLGQGRSGANVLT
TRBV5-6	ASTGTGPSPLH
TRBV7-9	ASSRLPGTGEETQY
TRBV20-1	SARDQLREGLWGLTYEQY
TRBV27	ASSSGTLYGYT
TRBV5-1	ASSLSRQVNEKLF
TRBV29-1	SVDGAAGASVLT
TRBV20-1	SARGQGAWPEAF
TRBV10-2	ASSVGTGLYSNQPQH
TRBV25-1	ASSPTPSNQPQH
TRBV29-1	SVDRLAGAGELF
TRBV20-1	SARDHRASYEQY
TRBV10-3	AISELAGLAGETQY
TRBV7-9	ASTKGASSYEQY
TRBV27	ASKSPGQYNSPLH
TRBV15	ATGTDDNQPQH
TRBV10-3	AISEGDNGELF
TRBV20-1	SARDRLAAGAGETQY
TRBV7-8	ASSRGTGDLYEQY
TRBV6-5	ASSFSRATNYGYT
TRBV7-9	ASRGQDLYEQY